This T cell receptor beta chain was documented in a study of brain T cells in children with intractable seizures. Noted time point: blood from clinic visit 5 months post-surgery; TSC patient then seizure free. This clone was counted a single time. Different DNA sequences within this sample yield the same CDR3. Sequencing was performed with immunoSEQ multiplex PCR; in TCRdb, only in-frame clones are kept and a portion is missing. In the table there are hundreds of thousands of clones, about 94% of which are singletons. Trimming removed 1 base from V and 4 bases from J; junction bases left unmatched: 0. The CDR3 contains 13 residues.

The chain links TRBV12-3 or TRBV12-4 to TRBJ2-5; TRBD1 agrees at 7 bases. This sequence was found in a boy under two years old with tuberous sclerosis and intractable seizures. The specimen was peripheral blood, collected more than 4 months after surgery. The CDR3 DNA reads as TGTGCCAGCAGTTTAGGGGACAGAGAGACCCAGTACTTC. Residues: CASSLGDRETQYF.